This T cell receptor (beta chain) comes out of a study of cytomegalovirus exposure and HLA in healthy donors. Researchers ran the PCR with 60 Vbeta and 13 Jbeta primers. Generated by immunoSEQ multiplex PCR, the TCRdb table keeps only in-frame clones and is missing some. The table lists around 99,000 clones, around 70% of them singletons. V gave up 7 bases and J gave up 9 bases, with 13 bases separating them. Germline V lookup: CDR1 MNHEY, CDR2 SVGAGI. The CDR3 spans 12 residues. The receptor's source is a woman in her seventies in good health and CMV-seropositive. Sample: PBMCs. The V gene is TRBV6-5, the J gene TRBJ1-5; D might be TRBD1 (5 bases). This chain's CDR3 is CASKSGVGPQHF. The CDR3 DNA sequence: TGTGCCAGCAAGTCGGGGGTGGGGCCCCAGCATTTT.